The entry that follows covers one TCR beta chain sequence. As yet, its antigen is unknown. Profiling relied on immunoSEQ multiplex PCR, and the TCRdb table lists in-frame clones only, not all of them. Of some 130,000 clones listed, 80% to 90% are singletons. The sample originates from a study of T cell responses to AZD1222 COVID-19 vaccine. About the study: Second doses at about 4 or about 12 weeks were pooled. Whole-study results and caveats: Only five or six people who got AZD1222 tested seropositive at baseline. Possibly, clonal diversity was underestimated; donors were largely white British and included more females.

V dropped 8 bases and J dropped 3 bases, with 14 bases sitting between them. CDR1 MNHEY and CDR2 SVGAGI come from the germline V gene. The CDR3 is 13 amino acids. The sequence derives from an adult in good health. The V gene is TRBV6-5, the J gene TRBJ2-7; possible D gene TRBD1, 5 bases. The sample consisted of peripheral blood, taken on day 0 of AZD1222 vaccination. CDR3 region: CASQGRKGYEQYF. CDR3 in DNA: TGTGCCAGCCAGGGTAGAAAGGGCTACGAGCAGTACTTC.